The 4 T cell receptor beta chains listed next were all sequenced from one sample in a study of graft-versus-host responses after intestinal transplantation. No antigens are known for them. The table came from immunoSEQ multiplex PCR; TCRdb's copy has only in-frame clones and leaves some out. The top ten hold 0.095% to 0.15% of the sample, which has roughly 120,000 clones, 85% to 95% seen once. The sequencing used unstimulated CD4+ T cells sorted from spleen or lymph node cells, collected before intestinal transplant. All receptors derive from a human donor who received an intestinal transplant.

This clone was seen once. CDR3 nucleotides: TGTGCCAGCAGCTTACAGCCGGGACTAGCAGGGAGAGAGCAGTTCTTC. Amino acids: CASSLQPGLAGREQFF. The chain couples TRBV7-2 to TRBJ2-1, with 9 positions matching TRBD2. Trimming at V came to 2 bases and at J to 10 bases, leaving 12 bases not matched to a gene. CDR1 is SGHTA and CDR2 is FQGNSA in the germline V gene. The CDR3 is 16 residues long.

The gene calls are TRBV6-1 and TRBJ2-1; D not resolved. Between the trimmed V and J ends, which lost 7 bases and 4 bases, there was a span of 14 bases. The V gene's germline CDR1 is MNHNS and CDR2 SASEGT. The CDR3 has 14 residues. The CDR3 DNA follows: TGTGCCAGCAAGTCAGCAGAACGGTACAATGAGCAGTTCTTC. Translating gives CASKSAERYNEQFF.

V and J are TRBV10-2 and TRBJ2-1; a possible D gene is TRBD1 (6 bases). Germline V gene sequence: CDR1 WSHSY, CDR2 SAAADI. The V end lost 5 bases, the J end lost 1 base, and 9 bases lay between the germline ends. The CDR3 consists of 14 residues. DNA for the CDR3: TGCGCCAGCAGTTCCGGGACATCCTACAATGAGCAGTTCTTC. This codes for CASSSGTSYNEQFF.

As to this clone: This same CDR3 is encoded by further DNA sequences in the sample. This chain links TRBV2 with TRBJ2-2; no reliable D call. Germline loops: CDR1 SNHLY, CDR2 FYNNEI. The ends were cut back, 4 bases at V and 2 bases at J, with 32 bases in the middle. The CDR3 extends over 22 amino acids. CDR3 amino acids: CASSVALTPGSSRRLNTGELFF. As DNA, the CDR3 is TGTGCCAGCAGTGTTGCTCTAACCCCGGGCTCTTCTCGCCGGTTAAACACCGGGGAGCTGTTTTTT.